The present T cell receptor beta chain was sequenced within a study of CD8 T cells in ankylosing spondylitis. Whole-study findings and limits: From matched ankylosing spondylitis synovial fluid, disease-linked clones were reportedly recovered at significantly enriched levels. The disease-linked clones had a CD8+ phenotype and low blood frequencies.

This clonotype showed up many times. Antigen specificity is unknown. 5'-RACE, quantitative and with molecular barcodes, yielded the TCR beta libraries. TCRdb ran MiXCR on the 5' RACE reads and lists one entry per CDR3 protein. This repertoire shows 180,000 or so distinct CDR3 sequences, 9.5% to 13% found once; its top ten account for about 29%. Germline lookup yields CDR1 SEHNR and CDR2 FQNEAQ (reference sequence). CDR3 size: 13 residues. With 5 bases removed from V and 2 bases from J, the gap between germline ends came to 10 bases. Sequenced input: blood, either unsorted or a sorted T cell fraction (not recorded which). The V gene is TRBV7-9, the J gene TRBJ2-7; the D is unclear. The TCR originated in a male donor with ankylosing spondylitis or in good health (not recorded which). The CDR3 DNA reads as TGTGCCAGCAGCCCCCATTCCCCCTACGAGCAGTACTTC. It is translated as CASSPHSPYEQYF.